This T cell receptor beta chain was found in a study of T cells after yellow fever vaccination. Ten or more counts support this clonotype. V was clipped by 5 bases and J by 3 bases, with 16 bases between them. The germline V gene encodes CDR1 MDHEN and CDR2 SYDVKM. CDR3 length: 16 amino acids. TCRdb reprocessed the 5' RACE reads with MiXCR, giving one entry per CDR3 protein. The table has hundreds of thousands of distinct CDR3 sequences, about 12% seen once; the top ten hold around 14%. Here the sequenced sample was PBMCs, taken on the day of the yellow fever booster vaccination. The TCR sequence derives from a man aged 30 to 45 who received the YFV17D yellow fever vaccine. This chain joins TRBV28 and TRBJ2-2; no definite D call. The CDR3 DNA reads TGTGCCAGCAGTCCAATCTCGATATCAGACACCGGGGAGCTGTTTTTT. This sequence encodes CASSPISISDTGELFF.